One sample yielded the 3 T cell receptor beta chains listed below, sequenced in a study of T cell repertoires in cytomegalovirus infection. TCRdb re-derived calls from the reads in MiXCR, one entry per CDR3 protein. The sample carries over 250,000 distinct CDR3 sequences, under 25% recorded once. No antigen has been identified for these receptors. The input for sequencing was cultured PBMCs, taken from culture after CMV antigen stimulation. The source is a human donor in good health (CMV status not recorded). Some clones in this sample may be carry-over from other donors' samples.

The rearrangement uses TRBV9 and TRBJ2-3; tentatively, D is TRBD2 (5 bases). V lost 3 bases and J 0 bases, leaving 17 bases between the germline ends. Germline CDR1 reads SGDLS; CDR2 reads YYNGEE. The CDR3 extends over 17 amino acids. CDR3 nucleotides: TGTGCCAGCAGCGGAGTATTTGGCGGGCCGAGCACAGATACGCAGTATTTT. Protein product: CASSGVFGGPSTDTQYF.

This clonotype occurred many times. The chain uses TRBV7-2 and TRBJ1-1; D is undetermined. CDR1 is SGHTA, CDR2 FQGNSA, per germline. V was clipped by 2 bases and J by 1 base, with 11 bases between them. The CDR3 runs to 15 residues. The CDR3: CASSLRHSANTEAFF. CDR3 nucleotide sequence: TGTGCCAGCAGCTTACGACACTCGGCGAACACTGAAGCTTTCTTT.

This clonotype has a count of ten or more. The chain recombines TRBV7-2 with TRBJ2-7; D is undetermined. Germline V gene data show CDR1 as SGHTA and CDR2 as FQGNSA. CDR3 length: 13 residues. V was pared by 7 bases and J by 1 base, with 11 bases between. The CDR3 is CASTLRASYEQYF. CDR3 nucleotides: TGTGCCAGCACCCTAAGGGCTTCCTACGAGCAGTACTTC. The full variable domain, with the rest looked up from reference TRBV7-2 and TRBJ2-7, is GAGVSQSPSNKVTEKGKDVELRCDPISGHTALYWYRQSLGQGLEFLIYFQGNSAPDKSGLPSDRFSAERTGGSVSTLTIQRTQQEDSAVYLCASTLRASYEQYFGPGTRLTVT.